One and the same sample provided the 10 T cell receptor beta chains below, sequenced in a study of CD8 T cells in Susac syndrome. Random hexamers served to reverse transcribe about 0.5 to 1 ug RNA. Via MiXCR, TCRdb re-called the immunoSEQ multiplex PCR reads, giving one row per CDR3 protein. The sample gives 100,000 to 150,000 distinct CDR3 sequences, 93% of which show up once; approximately 0.31% is in the top ten. The specimen was CD8+ T cells from PBMCs. Receptors were obtained from a human donor with multiple sclerosis.

The chain combines TRBV5-6 with TRBJ2-2; D not certain. Germline-derived CDR1 and CDR2 are SGHDT and YYEEEE. The length of the CDR3 is 12 residues. V was clipped by 2 bases and J by 5 bases, with 4 bases between them. The CDR3 DNA sequence: TGTGCCAGCAGCTTCAAAACCGGGGAGCTGTTTTTT. Translated, it gives CASSFKTGELFF.

The chain joins TRBV10-3 to TRBJ2-5; D perhaps matches TRBD2 (6 bases). This CDR3 spans 15 amino acids. Germline V gene sequence: CDR1 ENHRY, CDR2 SYGVKD. V was shortened by 4 bases and J by 2 bases, with 14 bases between the two germline ends. CDR3 protein: CAISGNPAGQETQYF. CDR3 sequence (DNA): TGTGCCATCAGTGGAAATCCAGCGGGTCAAGAGACCCAGTACTTC.

This clonotype was observed a single time. The chain employs TRBV6-1 and TRBJ2-7; 12 bases line up with TRBD1. The CDR3 sequence is 17 residues long. J lost 2 bases, V lost 9 bases, and 14 bases had no gene match. The germline CDR1 and CDR2 sequences are MNHNS and SASEGT. The CDR3 loop reads CASIPGTGGISPYEQYV. CDR3 bases: TGTGCCAGTATCCCGGGGACAGGGGGCATTTCGCCCTACGAGCAGTACGTC.

This clonotype was observed a single time. V usage is TRBV24-1 and J usage is TRBJ1-2, with a weak D call TRBD1 (6 bases). The germline gives CDR1 KGHDR, CDR2 SFDVKD. This CDR3 is 14 amino acids long. The germline V and J ends were trimmed by 3 bases and 4 bases, with 11 bases remaining between them. The CDR3 bases are TGTGCCACCAGTGATCGACAGGCGATCTATGGCTACACCTTC. It codes for CATSDRQAIYGYTF.

The chain employs TRBV5-6 and TRBJ1-2, with no clear D. From germline, CDR1 is SGHDT and CDR2 YYEEEE. This CDR3 spans 14 amino acids. Trimming left V 0 bases short and J 3 bases short, with 9 bases between. CDR3 amino acids: CASSLGNEDYGYTF. Here the CDR3 DNA reads TGTGCCAGCAGCTTGGGAAATGAGGACTATGGCTACACCTTC.

The chain recombines TRBV5-1 with TRBJ2-3; D might be TRBD1 or TRBD2, each matching 5 bases. CDR1 is SGHRS, CDR2 YFSETQ, per germline. Trimming pared 5 bases from V and 2 bases from J, leaving 18 bases between. This CDR3 has 16 residues. The CDR3 is CASRNYDGGHTDTQYF. The CDR3, as DNA: TGCGCCAGCAGGAACTACGATGGGGGTCACACAGATACGCAGTATTTT. The full variable domain, its missing parts supplied by reference TRBV5-1 and TRBJ2-3, is KAGVTQTPRYLIKTRGQQVTLSCSPISGHRSVSWYQQTPGQGLQFLFEYFSETQRNKGNFPGRFSGRQFSNSRSEMNVSTLELGDSALYLCASRNYDGGHTDTQYFGPGTRLTVL.

V usage is TRBV12-3 or TRBV12-4 and J usage is TRBJ1-1; possibly TRBD1 for D (5 bases). The V end was cut by 3 bases, the J end by 6 bases, with 17 bases between. This CDR3 contains 15 residues. The CDR3 nucleotides are TGTGCCAGCAGTTTGACCCCACCAGGGAAGTCTGAAGCTTTCTTT. It yields the protein CASSLTPPGKSEAFF.

This chain links TRBV5-1 with TRBJ2-2, with 11 bases lining up with TRBD2. Per the germline V gene, CDR1 is SGHRS and CDR2 is YFSETQ. V dropped 8 bases and J dropped 9; count of bases not matched to a gene: 15. This CDR3 spans 16 amino acids. This CDR3 is CASATGTSGGARELFF. CDR3 nucleotide sequence: TGCGCCAGTGCTACCGGGACTAGCGGAGGGGCCAGGGAGCTGTTTTTT. Full variable domain (outside the CDR3, taken from reference TRBV5-1 and TRBJ2-2): KAGVTQTPRYLIKTRGQQVTLSCSPISGHRSVSWYQQTPGQGLQFLFEYFSETQRNKGNFPGRFSGRQFSNSRSEMNVSTLELGDSALYLCASATGTSGGARELFFGEGSRLTVL.

The V call is TRBV5-4, the J call TRBJ1-3; 11 positions agree with TRBD1. The germline CDR1 and CDR2 sequences are SGHNT and YYREEE (reference sequence). This CDR3 contains 16 residues. V was clipped by 2 bases and J by 3 bases; unmatched bases: 4. CDR3 nucleotide sequence: TGTGCCAGCAGCTTTACGGGACAGGGGGGTGGAAACACCATATATTTT. This gives the protein CASSFTGQGGGNTIYF.

This chain uses TRBV14 with TRBJ1-1; D uncertain. This CDR3 is 18 amino acids long. Germline V gene lookup returns CDR1 SGHDN and CDR2 FVKESK. V lost 0 bases, J lost 3 bases, and 20 bases lay in between. For the CDR3, the DNA is TGTGCCAGCAGCCAAGAATCGGGAGGGTACGATTGGTACACTGAAGCTTTCTTT. Protein: CASSQESGGYDWYTEAFF.